This passage covers 15 T cell receptor beta chains from one sample sequenced in a study of Tregs in tolerant kidney transplant recipients. The assay was immunoSEQ multiplex PCR, and TCRdb's table has in-frame clones only and misses some. The sample contains around 63,000 clones, 80% to 90% of which appear only once. The specimen was Tregs from blood, collected before the transplant. The receptor source for this set is a human donor who received a combined kidney and bone marrow transplant.

The chain joins TRBV12-5 to TRBJ2-2; D ambiguous. The CDR3 is 16 amino acids. V gave up 6 bases and J gave up 1 base, with 15 bases separating them. CDR1 is LGHNT, CDR2 FRNRAP, per germline. The CDR3 here is CASGPLRALNTGELFF. The DNA for the CDR3 is TGTGCTAGTGGGCCTCTTCGGGCCCTGAACACCGGGGAGCTGTTTTTT.

The sample holds one count of this clone. The rearrangement joins TRBV6-5 to TRBJ1-5; D perhaps matches TRBD1 (6 bases). Trimming stripped 4 bases from V and 6 bases from J, with 16 bases between. This CDR3 is 15 amino acids long. Looked up from germline, CDR1 is MNHEY and CDR2 is SVGAGI. In DNA form, the CDR3 reads TGTGCCAGCAGTTCCTCAGGGGTTTTGGGTCAGCCCCAGCATTTT. It yields the protein CASSSSGVLGQPQHF.

V is TRBV4-2 and J is TRBJ1-2; the D gene is possibly TRBD1 (5 bases). The V gene's germline CDR1 is LGHNA and CDR2 YNFKEQ. The CDR3 sequence is 13 residues long. Trimming left V 0 bases short and J 7 bases short, with 9 bases between. The chain's CDR3 is CASSQDPGGGYTF. For the CDR3, the DNA is TGTGCCAGCAGCCAAGATCCCGGGGGTGGCTACACCTTC.

The V and J genes are TRBV4-1 and TRBJ2-7; perhaps TRBD1 as D (7 bases). Trimming took 2 bases from V and 3 from J, leaving 17 bases between them. Looked up from germline, CDR1 is MGHRA and CDR2 is YSYEKL. The CDR3 is 16 residues long. The CDR3 protein is CASSQSVTQGGYEQYF. As DNA, the CDR3 is TGCGCCAGCAGCCAATCTGTTACGCAGGGGGGCTACGAGCAGTACTTC.

V gene TRBV7-8 combines with J gene TRBJ1-5; possible D gene TRBD1, 6 bases. V was pared by 5 bases and J by 4 bases, with 12 bases between. The CDR3 sequence is 14 residues long. Germline V lookup: CDR1 SGHVS, CDR2 FQNEAQ. In DNA form, the CDR3 reads TGTGCCAGCAGCACACCGGACAGAAATCAGCCCCAGCATTTT. Protein sequence: CASSTPDRNQPQHF.

The chain employs TRBV10-2 and TRBJ2-2, with D unresolved. V shed 10 bases and J shed 2 bases, with 20 bases lying between them. The length of the CDR3 is 16 residues. The germline gives CDR1 WSHSY, CDR2 SAAADI. The CDR3 spells CATNAVSLKNTGELFF. CDR3 nucleotides: TGCGCCACCAATGCGGTTAGCCTTAAAAACACCGGGGAGCTGTTTTTT.

The genes are TRBV5-1 and TRBJ2-7; possibly TRBD1 or TRBD2 for D (6 bases each). The V end was cut by 1 base, the J end by 5 bases, with 13 bases between. The germline V gene has CDR1 SGHRS and CDR2 YFSETQ. The CDR3 sequence is 14 residues long. CDR3 loop: CASSLLRGPNEQYF. CDR3 nucleotides: TGCGCCAGCAGCTTGTTACGGGGGCCGAACGAGCAGTACTTC.

This clone was picked up a small number of times. This chain links TRBV6-1 with TRBJ1-2; 9 positions agree with TRBD1. CDR3 length: 15 amino acids. V was pared by 7 bases and J by 4 bases, with 10 bases of the junction left unmatched. Germline V CDR1 and CDR2: MNHNS, SASEGT. CDR3 in DNA: TGTGCCAGCAACCTACAGGGGGCTTTTGGCTATGGCTACACCTTC. Its translation is CASNLQGAFGYGYTF.

The V gene is TRBV4-1, the J gene TRBJ2-5; TRBD1 is a possible D gene (7 bases). The V end lost 0 bases, the J end lost 5 bases, and 13 bases lay between the germline ends. The CDR3 totals 15 residues. Germline CDR1 MGHRA, CDR2 YSYEKL. The CDR3 DNA reads TGCGCCAGCAGCCAAGAGACAGGGACTTGGGAGACCCAGTACTTC. Protein sequence: CASSQETGTWETQYF.

The CDR3 reads CASSFRDRGLNGYTF. CDR3 coding DNA: TGTGCCAGCAGTTTTCGGGACAGGGGGCTAAATGGCTACACCTTC. The J gene is TRBJ1-2, the V gene TRBV28; 12 nucleotides align to TRBD1. CDR1 and CDR2 from the germline V gene are MDHEN and SYDVKM. V was pared by 3 bases and J by 6 bases, with 5 bases of the junction left unmatched. The CDR3 totals 15 residues.

The chain carries TRBV4-3 and TRBJ2-3; TRBD2 agrees at 10 bases. CDR3 size: 16 residues. Germline V gene lookup returns CDR1 LGHNA and CDR2 YSLEER. Germline trimming cut 5 bases from V and 7 bases from J; bases unmatched to any gene: 12. CDR3 loop: CASSTTGTSALHTQYF. The DNA for the CDR3 is TGCGCCAGCAGCACGACCGGGACTAGCGCGTTACATACGCAGTATTTT.

This clone was seen only once. The V and J genes are TRBV7-2 and TRBJ2-7, with 7 bases lining up with TRBD2. The junction had 8 bases not matched to a gene; V was cut back by 5 bases and J by 7 bases. The CDR3 totals 13 residues. The V gene's germline CDR1 is SGHTA and CDR2 FQGNSA. The CDR3 protein is CASSKGLVSEQYF. The CDR3 region has the DNA TGTGCCAGCAGCAAAGGACTAGTCTCTGAGCAGTACTTC.

The chain links TRBV5-4 to TRBJ2-7; 12 bases line up with TRBD2. The CDR3 has 14 amino acids. After removal of 3 bases from V and 7 bases from J, the junction contained 5 bases not matched to a gene. Germline V gives CDR1 SGHNT, CDR2 YYREEE (reference sequence). The CDR3 DNA follows: TGTGCCAGCAGCTCCCCGGGACTAGCGGGTGAGCAGTACTTC. It encodes CASSSPGLAGEQYF.

This chain links TRBV27 with TRBJ1-6, with 8 bases matching TRBD1. Germline lookup yields CDR1 MNHEY and CDR2 SMNVEV (reference sequence). The V and J ends lost 5 bases and 2 bases, in that order; junction bases with no gene match: 8. This CDR3 contains 17 residues. The CDR3 DNA is TGTGCCAGCAGTATTTTACAGGGGGTCACCTATAATTCACCCCTCCACTTT. As protein: CASSILQGVTYNSPLHF.

The rearrangement links TRBV5-5 to TRBJ2-5; TRBD1 matches at 7 bases. The CDR3 runs to 14 residues. The ends lost 3 bases at V and 5 bases at J; junction bases unmatched: 7. Germline V gene lookup returns CDR1 SGHKS and CDR2 YYEKEE (reference sequence). The DNA for the CDR3 is TGTGCCAGCAGCTCCACAGGGGTAGAGGAGACCCAGTACTTC. It specifies CASSSTGVEETQYF.